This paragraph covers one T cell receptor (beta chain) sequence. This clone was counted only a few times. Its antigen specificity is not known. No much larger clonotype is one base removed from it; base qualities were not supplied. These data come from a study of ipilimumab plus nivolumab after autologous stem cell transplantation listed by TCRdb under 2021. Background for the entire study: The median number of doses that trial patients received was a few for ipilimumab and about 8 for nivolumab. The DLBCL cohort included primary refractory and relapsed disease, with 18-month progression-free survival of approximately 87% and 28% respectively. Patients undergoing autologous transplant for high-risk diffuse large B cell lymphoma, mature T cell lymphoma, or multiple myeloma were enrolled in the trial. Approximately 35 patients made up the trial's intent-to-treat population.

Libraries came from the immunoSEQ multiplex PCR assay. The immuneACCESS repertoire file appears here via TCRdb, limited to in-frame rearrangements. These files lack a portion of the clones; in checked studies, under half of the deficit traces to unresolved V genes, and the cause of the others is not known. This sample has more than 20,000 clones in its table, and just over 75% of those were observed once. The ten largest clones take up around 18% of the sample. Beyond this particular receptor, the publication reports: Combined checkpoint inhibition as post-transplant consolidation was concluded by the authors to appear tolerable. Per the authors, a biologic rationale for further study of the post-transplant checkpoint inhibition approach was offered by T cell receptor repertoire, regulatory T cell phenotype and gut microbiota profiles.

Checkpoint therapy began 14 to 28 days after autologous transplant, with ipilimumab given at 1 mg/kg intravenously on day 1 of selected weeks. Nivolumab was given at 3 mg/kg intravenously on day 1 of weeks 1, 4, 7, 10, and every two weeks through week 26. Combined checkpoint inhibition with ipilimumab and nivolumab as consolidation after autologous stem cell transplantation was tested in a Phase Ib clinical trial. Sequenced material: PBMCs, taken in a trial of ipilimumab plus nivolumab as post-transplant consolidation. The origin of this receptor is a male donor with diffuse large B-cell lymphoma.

The nucleotide sequence is given as TGTGCCAGTAGTACCAGAGGAGACTATGGCTACACCTTC. Its product reads: CASSTRGDYGYTF. The sequence links TRBV19 to TRBJ1-2, with no confident D gene call. V loses 4 bases, J loses 3 bases, and the germline ends lie 9 bases apart. The CDR3 sequence holds 13 residues, the cysteine and phenylalanine included. The sequence is cut down to CDR3 DNA, 39 bases in frame from base 1. CDR1 and CDR2 are drawn from the germline V gene (reference sequence): LNHDA, SQIVND.